This is a list of T cell receptor beta chains from one sample in a study of blood T cell repertoires in COVID-19. Some clones are missing from TCRdb's copy, which holds only in-frame ones; the method was immunoSEQ multiplex PCR. The sample has approximately 300,000 clones, around nine tenths seen once; the top ten hold 5.5% to 6%. Sequences were obtained from PBMCs or T cells enriched from blood (not recorded which). These receptor sequences come from a woman aged 25 to 39 who had recovered from COVID-19. CDR3s include the opening cysteine and the closing phenylalanine or tryptophan. D genes are given only for firm matches. Expanded clones get a size class; other rows say once, few or many, or leave the size out.

>TRBJ2-1|TRBD1|NA|TRBV11-2
CASSRLGTGNNEQFF
TGTGCCAGCAGTCGACTAGGGACAGGGAACAATGAGCAGTTCTTC
>TRBJ1-5|NA|NA|TRBV20-1
CSASSDSNQPQHF
TGCAGTGCTAGTTCAGATAGCAATCAGCCCCAGCATTTT
>TRBJ1-2|NA|NA|TRBV19
CASSIAGNSGANYGYTF
TGTGCCAGTAGTATAGCGGGGAACAGCGGAGCTAACTATGGCTACACCTTC
>TRBJ1-2|TRBD1|few|TRBV30
CAWEQGAGGYTF
TGTGCCTGGGAACAGGGGGCAGGTGGCTACACCTTC
>TRBJ1-2|NA|NA|TRBV6-2/TRBV6-3
CASSSAGSSMAITF
TGTGCCAGCAGCTCCGCAGGGTCGTCTATGGCTATCACCTTC
>TRBJ1-2|TRBD1|NA|TRBV6-5
CASSYYGTGGAGYTF
TGTGCCAGCAGTTACTATGGGACAGGGGGCGCTGGCTACACCTTC
>TRBJ1-1|NA|NA|TRBV19
CASSKQGWGRGTEAFF
TGTGCCAGTAGCAAACAGGGCTGGGGCCGGGGCACTGAAGCTTTCTTT
>TRBJ2-7|NA|NA|TRBV29-1
CSVEEGVGGGEGYEQYF
TGCAGCGTTGAAGAAGGGGTTGGAGGGGGCGAGGGCTACGAGCAGTACTTC
>TRBJ1-4|TRBD1|NA|TRBV30
CAWSWGTGAEKLFF
TGTGCCTGGAGTTGGGGGACAGGGGCAGAAAAACTGTTTTTT
>TRBJ1-4|NA|NA|TRBV19
CASKVNGKNEKLFF
TGTGCCAGTAAAGTGAACGGGAAGAATGAAAAACTGTTTTTT
>TRBJ1-2|NA|NA|TRBV30
CAWSVQRTVYGYTF
TGTGCCTGGAGTGTACAAAGGACAGTCTATGGCTACACCTTC